This is a list of T cell receptor beta chains from one sample in a study of monozygotic twins with cystic fibrosis. Sequencing used immunoSEQ multiplex PCR; TCRdb keeps in-frame clones, though not all of them. This sample carries around 30,000 clones, about nine tenths of them seen once, and the ten largest clones take around 0.56%. The sample was blood. The source is a girl aged 2-10 years with cystic fibrosis. CDR3s include the opening cysteine and the closing phenylalanine or tryptophan. D genes are given only for firm matches. Clone sizes are given selectively: once, few, many, or a class where the clone is expanded.

d_call	v_call	clone_size	j_call	cdr3_aa	cdr3_nt
-	TRBV9	-	TRBJ1-2	CASSVGAPNYGYTF	TGTGCCAGCAGCGTTGGGGCGCCTAACTATGGCTACACCTTC
TRBD1	TRBV2	-	TRBJ1-4	CASRKRQGEWGEKLFF	TGTGCCAGCAGGAAAAGACAGGGGGAATGGGGTGAAAAACTGTTTTTT
-	TRBV5-1	-	TRBJ2-6	CASSQRSPAILSGANVLTF	TGCGCCAGCAGTCAACGCAGTCCAGCTATACTCTCTGGGGCCAACGTCCTGACTTTC
TRBD1	TRBV5-1	-	TRBJ2-7	CASSRDRGSSGYEQYF	TGCGCCAGCAGCCGGGACAGGGGGTCCTCAGGCTACGAGCAGTACTTC
TRBD1	TRBV29-1	-	TRBJ2-5	CSAEGTVQETQYF	TGCAGCGCCGAGGGGACAGTCCAAGAGACCCAGTACTTC
TRBD1	TRBV6-5	-	TRBJ2-7	CASSPYRGTYEQYF	TGTGCCAGCAGCCCTTACAGGGGGACCTACGAGCAGTACTTC
-	TRBV19	-	TRBJ2-6	CASSNRVGANVLTF	TGTGCCAGTAGTAACAGGGTTGGGGCCAACGTCCTGACTTTC
-	TRBV5-4	few	TRBJ2-7	CASSSMGADEQYF	TGTGCCAGCAGCTCCATGGGGGCCGACGAGCAGTACTTC
-	TRBV6-5	-	TRBJ2-7	CASSKDSPPYEQYF	TGTGCCAGCAGTAAGGACAGCCCCCCCTACGAGCAGTACTTC
TRBD2	TRBV7-2	-	TRBJ2-3	CASSPGRGADTQYF	TGTGCCAGCAGCCCCGGGCGGGGGGCAGATACGCAGTATTTT
-	TRBV13	-	TRBJ1-2	CASSLEGRDLYGYTF	TGTGCCAGCAGCTTAGAAGGGCGAGACCTCTATGGCTACACCTTC
-	TRBV19	-	TRBJ1-4	CASSIRVGEKLFF	TGTGCCAGTAGTATCAGGGTGGGAGAAAAACTGTTTTTT
-	TRBV6-6	-	TRBJ2-2	CASSPQTASLTGELFF	TGTGCCAGCAGTCCCCAGACAGCCTCTCTCACCGGGGAGCTGTTTTTT
-	TRBV28	-	TRBJ1-5	CASSFSNQPQHF	TGTGCCAGCAGTTTTAGTAATCAGCCCCAGCATTTT
-	TRBV19	-	TRBJ1-2	CASSTLPETYGYTF	TGTGCCAGTAGTACCCTCCCGGAGACCTATGGCTACACCTTC
-	TRBV5-4	once	TRBJ2-1	CASTVPGPQGNEQFF	TGTGCCAGCACCGTGCCGGGTCCCCAGGGCAATGAGCAGTTCTTC